What follows are 17 T cell receptor beta chains derived from one specimen sequenced in a study of regulatory T cells in long-lasting Graves disease. Arm-PCR of CDR3 regions and iRepertoire HTBI primers were the basis on which TCR beta libraries were built. A single record per CDR3 protein comes from TCRdb applying MiXCR to the multiplex PCR reads. Of roughly 530,000 distinct CDR3 sequences listed, about 16% are singletons. The time point: newly diagnosed GD, antithyroid drugs for less than 3 months. The TCR library used RNA extracted from PBMCs. This sample also belongs to another study, concerning T cells in Graves' hyperthyroidism and ophthalmopathy.

Here the sequenced sample was peripheral blood mononuclear cells (PBMCs), taken at new diagnosis, from a patient treated with antithyroid drugs. Receptors originate from a woman between 40 and 65 years old with Graves disease.

This clonotype was observed at least ten times. This chain uses TRBV3-1 with TRBJ1-1; tentatively, D is TRBD1 (5 bases). V shed 5 bases and J shed 11 bases, with 18 bases lying between them. This CDR3 comprises 13 residues. From germline, CDR1 is LGHDT and CDR2 YNNKEL (reference sequence). The CDR3 spells CASSSSTGQGAFF. CDR3 coding DNA: TGTGCCAGCAGCTCCTCGACCGGACAAGGGGCTTTCTTT.

This clonotype was seen at least ten times. The CDR3, as DNA: TGTGCCAGCAGCTTAGGGGAGGCCGGGGAGCTGTTTTTT. It is translated as CASSLGEAGELFF. The rearrangement links TRBV11-2 to TRBJ2-2; D is perhaps TRBD2 (6 bases). Trimming pared 1 base from V and 6 bases from J, leaving 6 bases between. Germline CDR1 is SGHAT and CDR2 is FQNNGV. The CDR3 runs to 13 residues.

This clonotype was observed many times. The chain is built from TRBV7-2 and TRBJ2-1; D not resolved. V gave up 2 bases and J gave up 7 bases, with 12 bases separating them. CDR1 and CDR2 (germline): SGHTA, FQGNSA. This CDR3 has 14 residues. The CDR3, as DNA: TGTGCCAGCAGCTTATGGACCTATGGGAATGAGCAGTTCTTC. This codes for CASSLWTYGNEQFF.

A few counts support this clonotype. The chain carries TRBV4-1 and TRBJ1-5, with 7 nucleotides matching TRBD1. V gave up 0 bases and J gave up 3 bases; unmatched junction bases: 2. The CDR3 has 15 residues. In germline, CDR1 is MGHRA, CDR2 YSYEKL. Here the CDR3 DNA reads TGCGCCAGCAGCCAAGAGGGACAGATCAATCAGCCCCAGCATTTT. Encoded protein: CASSQEGQINQPQHF.

Turning to this clonotype: A far larger clone is a single base away, which makes a read error likely. The chain links TRBV11-1 to TRBJ2-5; TRBD2 aligns across 14 bases. J gave up 11 bases and V 6 bases, and 8 bases lay outside the gene matches. The germline V gene encodes CDR1 SGHAT and CDR2 FQDESV (reference sequence). The CDR3 spans 14 residues. The DNA for the CDR3 is TGTGCCAGCAGTCGACTAGCGGGGGGGGGTGAGCAGTACTTC. Protein: CASSRLAGGGEQYF. The full variable domain, with the rest looked up from reference TRBV11-1 and TRBJ2-5, is EAEVAQSPRYKITEKSQAVAFWCDPISGHATLYWYRQILGQGPELLVQFQDESVVDDSQLPKDRFSAERLKGVDSTLKIQPAELGDSAMYLCASSRLAGGGEQYFGPGTRLLVL.

This clonotype was counted at least ten times. The chain employs TRBV2 and TRBJ1-2; D uncertain. Looked up from germline, CDR1 is SNHLY and CDR2 is FYNNEI. The V gene lost 7 bases and the J gene lost 7 bases, with 10 bases spanning the gap. The CDR3 loop spans 11 amino acids. Here the CDR3 DNA reads TGTGCCAGCAACCTAGAGGGTGGCTACACCTTC. Its protein is CASNLEGGYTF.

This clonotype was recorded at least ten times. This chain uses TRBV11-3 with TRBJ1-2; no reliable D call. V was clipped by 5 bases and J by 3 bases, with 13 bases between them. This CDR3 is built from 14 residues. Looked up from germline, CDR1 is SGHNT and CDR2 is YENEEA. In DNA form, the CDR3 reads TGTGCCAGCAGCCCGGGCGGGGTTTACTATGGCTACACCTTC. This translates into CASSPGGVYYGYTF.

This clonotype was recorded many times. The V call is TRBV5-1, the J call TRBJ1-1; 8 bases are shared with TRBD1. V was pared by 5 bases and J by 0 bases, with 9 bases of the junction left unmatched. CDR1 SGHRS and CDR2 YFSETQ come from the germline V gene. This CDR3 region has 16 residues. CDR3 DNA: TGCGCCAGCAGTCGAGGACAGGGTAATGTGAACACTGAAGCTTTCTTT. This codes for CASSRGQGNVNTEAFF.

This clonotype was recorded a few times. This chain uses TRBV6-2 or TRBV6-3 with TRBJ2-7; TRBD1 matches 7 bases. This CDR3 is built from 15 residues. Trimming took 6 bases from V and 4 from J; bases not matched to a gene: 12. The germline gives CDR1 MNHEY, CDR2 SVGEGT. The CDR3 DNA reads TGTGCCAGCAGGGACGATAGGGGGCGAAGTTACGAGCAGTACTTC. Protein: CASRDDRGRSYEQYF.

The DNA for the CDR3 is TGCGCCTTGCCGGAGCAGGGGAGAACTAATGAAAAACTGTTTTTT. It encodes CALPEQGRTNEKLFF. V usage is TRBV20-1 and J usage is TRBJ1-4; D is possibly TRBD1 (6 bases). The CDR3 consists of 15 residues. Germline V gene data show CDR1 as DFQATT and CDR2 as SNEGSKA (reference sequence).

This clonotype came up many times. The chain recombines TRBV6-1 with TRBJ2-3; the match to TRBD1 covers 10 bases. CDR1 and CDR2 (germline): MNHNS, SASEGT. V lost 8 bases to trimming and J lost 2 bases; unmatched junction nucleotides: 7. CDR3 length: 15 amino acids. The CDR3 spells CASLTGQGNTDTQYF. CDR3 DNA: TGTGCCAGCCTCACGGGACAGGGGAACACAGATACGCAGTATTTT.

The rearrangement joins TRBV19 to TRBJ2-2; D is perhaps TRBD1 (6 bases). The CDR3 contains 17 residues. Between the trimmed V and J ends, which lost 5 bases and 5 bases, there was a span of 21 bases. Germline V gives CDR1 LNHDA, CDR2 SQIVND (reference sequence). Here the CDR3 reads CASSDRPTGRSTGELFF. In DNA form, the CDR3 reads TGTGCCAGTAGTGATAGGCCCACAGGGAGAAGTACCGGGGAGCTGTTTTTT.

Regarding this clonotype: Since a much larger clone is just one base distant, this may be a read error. J is TRBJ2-1 and V is TRBV7-2; D not resolved. The V gene's germline CDR1 is SGHTA and CDR2 FQGNSA. The CDR3 extends over 12 amino acids. As DNA, the CDR3 is TGTGCCGGCAGCTTATCCGTCAATGAGCAGTTCTTC. This codes for CAGSLSVNEQFF.

The rearrangement uses TRBV6-1 and TRBJ2-4; 15 bases are shared with TRBD2. Germline trimming cut 3 bases from V and 7 bases from J; bases unmatched to any gene: 4. The CDR3 sequence is 16 residues long. Germline V gives CDR1 MNHNS, CDR2 SASEGT. The CDR3 sequence: CASSDGLAGGRNIQYF. The DNA for the CDR3 is TGTGCCAGCAGTGATGGACTAGCGGGGGGGAGGAACATTCAGTACTTC.

This clonotype has a count of ten or more. The chain has TRBV5-1 and TRBJ2-1; D is possibly TRBD1 (6 bases). CDR3 length: 15 residues. CDR1 is SGHRS, CDR2 YFSETQ, per germline. Between the trimmed V and J ends, which lost 1 base and 1 base, there was a span of 9 bases. The CDR3: CASSLNGQSYNEQFF. The CDR3 coding sequence is TGCGCCAGCAGCTTGAATGGACAGTCCTACAATGAGCAGTTCTTC. Full variable domain (rest looked up from reference TRBV5-1 and TRBJ2-1): KAGVTQTPRYLIKTRGQQVTLSCSPISGHRSVSWYQQTPGQGLQFLFEYFSETQRNKGNFPGRFSGRQFSNSRSEMNVSTLELGDSALYLCASSLNGQSYNEQFFGPGTRLTVL.

This clonotype was found many times. The J gene is TRBJ1-5, the V gene TRBV2; D perhaps matches TRBD1 (6 bases). Per germline, CDR1 SNHLY and CDR2 FYNNEI. There are 17 residues in the CDR3. V lost 5 bases and J lost 4, with 21 bases in between. In DNA, the CDR3 is TGTGCCAGCAGTAGGACAGCCCACAGGGTTGCGAATCAGCCCCAGCATTTT. Translating it yields CASSRTAHRVANQPQHF.

The rearrangement joins TRBV3-1 to TRBJ2-5; possibly TRBD1 or TRBD2 for D (5 bases each). The germline CDR1 and CDR2 sequences are LGHDT and YNNKEL (reference sequence). This CDR3 has 14 residues. Deletions cut 6 bases from V and 3 bases from J, with 14 bases between. In DNA form, the CDR3 reads TGTGCCAGCAGACCGTCGGGACCGAAAGAGACCCAGTACTTC. Translated: CASRPSGPKETQYF.